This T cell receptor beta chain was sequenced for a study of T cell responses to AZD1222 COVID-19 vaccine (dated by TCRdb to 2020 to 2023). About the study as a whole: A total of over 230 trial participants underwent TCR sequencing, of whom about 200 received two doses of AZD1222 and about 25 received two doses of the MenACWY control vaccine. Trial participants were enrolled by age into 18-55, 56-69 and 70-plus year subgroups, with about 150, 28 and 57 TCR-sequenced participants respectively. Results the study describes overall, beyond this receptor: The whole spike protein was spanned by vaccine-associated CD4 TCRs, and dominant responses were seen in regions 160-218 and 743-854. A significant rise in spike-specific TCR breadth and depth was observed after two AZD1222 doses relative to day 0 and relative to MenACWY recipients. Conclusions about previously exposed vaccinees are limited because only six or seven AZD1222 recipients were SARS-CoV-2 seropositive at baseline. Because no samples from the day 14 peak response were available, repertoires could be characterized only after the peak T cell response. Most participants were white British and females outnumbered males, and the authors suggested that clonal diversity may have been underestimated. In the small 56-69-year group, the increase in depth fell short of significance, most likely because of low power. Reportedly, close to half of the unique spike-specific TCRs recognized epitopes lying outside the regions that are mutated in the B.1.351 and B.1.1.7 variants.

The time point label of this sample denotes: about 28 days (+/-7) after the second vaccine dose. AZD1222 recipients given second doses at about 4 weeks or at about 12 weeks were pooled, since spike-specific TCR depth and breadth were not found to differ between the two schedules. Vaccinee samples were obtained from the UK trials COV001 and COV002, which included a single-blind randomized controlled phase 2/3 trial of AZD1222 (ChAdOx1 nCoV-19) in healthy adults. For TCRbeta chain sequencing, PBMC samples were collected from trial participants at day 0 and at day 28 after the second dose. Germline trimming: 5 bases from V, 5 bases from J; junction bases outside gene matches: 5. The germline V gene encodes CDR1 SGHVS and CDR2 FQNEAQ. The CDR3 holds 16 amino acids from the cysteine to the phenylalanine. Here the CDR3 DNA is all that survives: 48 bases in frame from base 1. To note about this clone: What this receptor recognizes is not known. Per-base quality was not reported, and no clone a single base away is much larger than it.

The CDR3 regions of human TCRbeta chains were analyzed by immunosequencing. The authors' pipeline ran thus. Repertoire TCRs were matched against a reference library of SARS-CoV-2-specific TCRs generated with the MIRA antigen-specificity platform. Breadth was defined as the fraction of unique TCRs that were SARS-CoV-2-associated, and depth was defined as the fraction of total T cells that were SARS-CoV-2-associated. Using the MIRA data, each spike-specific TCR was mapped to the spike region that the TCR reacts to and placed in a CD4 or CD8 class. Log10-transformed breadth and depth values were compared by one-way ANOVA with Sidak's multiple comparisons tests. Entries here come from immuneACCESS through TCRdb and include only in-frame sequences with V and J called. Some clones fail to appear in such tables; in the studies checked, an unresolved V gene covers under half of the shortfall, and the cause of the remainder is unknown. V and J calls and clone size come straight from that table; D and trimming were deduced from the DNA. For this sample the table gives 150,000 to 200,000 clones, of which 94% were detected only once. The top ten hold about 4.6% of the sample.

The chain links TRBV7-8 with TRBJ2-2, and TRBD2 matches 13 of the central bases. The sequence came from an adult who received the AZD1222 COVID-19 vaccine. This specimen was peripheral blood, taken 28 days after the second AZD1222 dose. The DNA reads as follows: TGTGCCAGCAGCAAGCGACTAGCGGGAGGAACCGGGGAGCTGTTTTTT. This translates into CASSKRLAGGTGELFF.